The 13 T cell receptor beta chains presented below share a single source sample, sequenced in a study of Graves' ophthalmopathy and Graves' hyperthyroidism. RNA transcripts yielded amplified TCR beta CDR3 regions. A first-round RT-PCR used HTBI primers, followed by a second-round multiplex PCR. TCRdb reprocessed the multiplex PCR reads via MiXCR and lists one record per CDR3 protein. The sample consists of about half a million distinct CDR3 sequences, roughly an eighth of them appearing once. The sequencing input was blood. The origin of the receptors is a woman aged 30 to 39 with Graves' ophthalmopathy.

This clonotype was seen many times. The rearrangement joins TRBV30 to TRBJ1-1, with no clear D. The CDR3 runs 15 residues. The V end was cut by 4 bases, the J end by 0 bases, with 15 bases between. CDR1 and CDR2 (germline): GTSNPN, SVGIG (reference sequence). In DNA form, the CDR3 reads TGTGCCTGGACCGACGGACGTCTTCTGAACACTGAAGCTTTCTTT. Amino acid sequence: CAWTDGRLLNTEAFF.

This chain uses TRBV20-1 with TRBJ2-5; D unresolved. Germline V gene data show CDR1 as DFQATT and CDR2 as SNEGSKA (reference sequence). The CDR3 is 11 amino acids. The V and J ends lost 3 bases and 3 bases respectively, with 5 bases between them. CDR3 region: CSASSEETQYF. CDR3 DNA sequence: TGCAGTGCTAGCAGTGAAGAGACCCAGTACTTC.

The CDR3 region is CASSQVSTGSYKNIQYF. The DNA for the CDR3 is TGCGCCAGCAGCCAAGTTTCCACGGGCTCTTACAAAAACATTCAGTACTTC. The J gene is TRBJ2-4, the V gene TRBV4-1; D is unresolved. Per germline, CDR1 MGHRA and CDR2 YSYEKL. CDR3 size: 17 residues. Trimming pared 1 base from V and 3 bases from J, leaving 16 bases between.

The V gene is TRBV6-1, the J gene TRBJ2-5; D not resolved. The V gene lost 0 bases and the J gene lost 5 bases, with 10 bases spanning the gap. The CDR3 is made up of 14 amino acids. CDR1 is MNHNS, CDR2 SASEGT, per germline. The CDR3 is CASSEAHGRETQYF. CDR3 DNA: TGTGCCAGCAGTGAAGCCCACGGCCGGGAGACCCAGTACTTC.

This clonotype has a handful of counts. This chain links TRBV3-1 with TRBJ2-5; D is unclear. Germline V gene sequence: CDR1 LGHDT, CDR2 YNNKEL (reference sequence). V was pared by 4 bases and J by 7 bases, with 13 bases between. CDR3 length: 13 residues. DNA for the CDR3: TGTGCCAGCAGCCTTTCCCTCCTGGGGACCCAGTACTTC. Encoded protein: CASSLSLLGTQYF.

Notes on this clonotype: Likely a read error: the CDR3 ends without its conserved phenylalanine or tryptophan. The rearrangement uses TRBV6-1 and TRBJ2-7; D is uncertain. Looked up from germline, CDR1 is MNHNS and CDR2 is SASEGT. The CDR3 is made up of 15 amino acids. Trimming shortened V by 4 bases and J by 4 bases, and 17 bases separated the two germline ends. In nucleotides, the CDR3 is TGTGCCAGCAGTGGCAGTACGGCCCTCGAATACGAGCAGTACTAC. Translation gives CASSGSTALEYEQYY.

This rearrangement joins TRBV6-5 to TRBJ1-6; D is perhaps TRBD1 (5 bases). Trimming pared 0 bases from V and 10 bases from J, leaving 13 bases between. Per the germline V gene, CDR1 is MNHEY and CDR2 is SVGAGI. The length of the CDR3 is 15 residues. CDR3 amino acids: CASSYSTAGRSPLHF. CDR3 bases: TGTGCCAGCAGTTACTCGACGGCAGGGAGATCACCCCTCCACTTT.

This clonotype was detected ten times or more. CDR3 DNA: TGTGCCATCAGTGAGAGAGGAAGGCAGGGGCACGAGCAGTACTTC. This sequence encodes CAISERGRQGHEQYF. The chain is built from TRBV10-3 and TRBJ2-7; TRBD1 is a possible D gene (6 bases). The germline gives CDR1 ENHRY, CDR2 SYGVKD. This CDR3 region has 15 residues. V lost 2 bases to trimming and J lost 5 bases, with 16 bases between them.

This clonotype was seen at least ten times. The chain employs TRBV20-1 and TRBJ2-5; TRBD1 might be the D (6 bases). The germline V gene has CDR1 DFQATT and CDR2 SNEGSKA (reference sequence). V was cut by 6 bases and J by 7 bases, with 12 bases left in between. CDR3 length: 11 amino acids. In nucleotides, the CDR3 is TGCAGTGCCCCGACAGGCAGGACCCAGTACTTC. This sequence encodes CSAPTGRTQYF.

In its sample, this clonotype was seen many times. This chain links TRBV11-1 with TRBJ2-2; 13 bases line up with TRBD2. This CDR3 contains 17 residues. V was pared by 4 bases and J by 6 bases, with 8 bases of the junction left unmatched. Germline V gives CDR1 SGHAT, CDR2 FQDESV (reference sequence). The CDR3: CASSSSLAGGHAGELFF. The CDR3, as DNA: TGTGCCAGCAGCTCATCACTAGCGGGAGGGCATGCCGGGGAGCTGTTTTTT.

This clonotype has ten or more counts. The rearrangement joins TRBV28 to TRBJ2-7; 8 bases are shared with TRBD1. Unmatched junction bases numbered 14, after V lost 5 bases and J lost 5 bases. The V gene's germline CDR1 is MDHEN and CDR2 SYDVKM. CDR3 length equals 16 residues. CDR3 amino acids: CASSTLDRVPMDEQYF. The CDR3 DNA reads as TGTGCCAGCAGTACCCTGGACAGGGTTCCTATGGACGAGCAGTACTTC.

This chain links TRBV6-1 with TRBJ1-2, with a weak D call TRBD1 (5 bases). The CDR3 is made up of 12 amino acids. Per the germline V gene, CDR1 is MNHNS and CDR2 is SASEGT. The V end lost 4 bases, the J end lost 8 bases, and 11 bases lay between the germline ends. The CDR3 spells CASSVQGSGYTF. The CDR3 DNA is TGTGCCAGCAGTGTTCAGGGTAGCGGCTACACCTTC.

In the case of this clonotype: One base away lies a much larger clone, so this may be a sequencing read error. The chain carries TRBV24-1 and TRBJ2-7, with 11 positions matching TRBD2. Germline V gene data show CDR1 as KGHDR and CDR2 as SFDVKD. CDR3 length equals 15 residues. CDR3 coding DNA: TGTGCCTCCAGTGACCGACTAGCGGGACCCTACGAGCAGTACTTC. Translating it yields CASSDRLAGPYEQYF.